This TCR beta chain was sequenced for a study of CD8 T cells in Susac syndrome. Sequencing of TCR beta drew on CD8+ and CD4+ T cells from blood. The multiple sclerosis controls, all treatment-naive patients, had relapsing-remitting disease that was stable or active. With random hexamers, reverse transcription was performed on roughly 0.5 to 1 ug of RNA. A multiplex approach, immunoSEQ multiplex PCR, amplified TCR beta CDR3 across 54 Vbeta and 13 Jbeta. TCRdb re-derived calls from the immunoSEQ multiplex PCR reads in MiXCR, one entry per CDR3 protein. The table has under 550,000 distinct CDR3 sequences, approximately 89% seen once. The sample taken for sequencing was CD8+ T cells from PBMCs. The TCR originated in a human donor with multiple sclerosis.

CDR3: CASSFTLAPGQLEAFF. In nucleotides, the CDR3 is TGTGCCAGCAGTTTCACCCTTGCACCGGGACAGCTAGAAGCTTTCTTT. V usage is TRBV27 and J usage is TRBJ1-1, with 7 bases fitting TRBD1. The CDR3 is 16 residues long. Germline lookup yields CDR1 MNHEY and CDR2 SMNVEV (reference sequence). The V and J ends lost 3 bases and 8 bases, in that order; junction bases with no gene match: 15.